The source of this TCR beta chain is a study of siplizumab effects on memory and regulatory T cells. As regards this clone: Its antigen is currently unknown.

V shed 0 bases and J 3 bases; nucleotides not matched to a gene: 1. This CDR3 contains 15 residues. Per the germline V gene, CDR1 is SGDLS and CDR2 is YYNGEE. The repertoire was sequenced with immunoSEQ multiplex PCR; TCRdb's copy has only in-frame clones and lacks some. The sample gives tens of thousands of clones, roughly 93% of which show up once; over 4% is in the top ten. Study-level points and caveats: A small minority of alloreactive clones were mapped to unstimulated subsets. It seemed that naive T cells were more diverse than memory cells and were major contributors to the alloresponse. Mean Treg-derived proportions of mappable alloreactive CD4+ clones were 68.8% for siplizumab and less than 35% for controls.

Sequencing input: CD8+ T cells sorted from blood. This chain connects TRBV9 to TRBJ2-5; TRBD2 aligns across 11 bases. This clonotype was sampled from a human donor in good health. CDR3 sequence: CASSVGSGGEETQYF. In DNA, the CDR3 is TGTGCCAGCAGCGTAGGTAGCGGGGGGGAAGAGACCCAGTACTTC.